This T cell receptor beta chain was found in a study of neoadjuvant anti-PD-1 for oral cavity cancer. Turning to the study itself: Nivolumab at 3 mg/kg was mostly given biweekly, three to four doses, pre-surgery. Patients without progression received a fourth nivolumab dose around day 43, then surgical resection on days 50-56.

Study-wide results and limits: Each response group had just a few patients in TCR analyses.

Concerning this clone: The target antigen is unknown.

Described time point: after neoadjuvant nivolumab, at surgical resection. This CDR3 comprises 14 residues. The germline V gene has CDR1 WNHNN and CDR2 SYGVQD (reference sequence). The V and J ends lost 0 bases and 7 bases respectively, with 10 bases between them. Clones were read by immunoSEQ multiplex PCR, and TCRdb kept only the in-frame ones, dropping some. The repertoire holds tens of thousands of clones, about 90% seen once, with 2.5% to 3% in the top ten. The TCR comes from a person aged 40 to 85 with oral cavity squamous cell carcinoma. Material: PBMCs, obtained after nivolumab (anti-PD-1) treatment. V and J are TRBV10-1 and TRBJ1-5, with D possibly TRBD1 on 6 matching bases. The CDR3 DNA follows: TGCGCCAGCAGTGAGTCGGGGGCGAGCCAGCCCCAGCATTTT. Its translation is CASSESGASQPQHF.